This passage covers 22 T cell receptor beta chains from one sample sequenced in a study of neurological immune-mediated disorders. Time point of the sample: longitudinal time-point 3. One entry per CDR3 protein, called by TCRdb with MiXCR from the 5' RACE reads. The profile shows tens of thousands of distinct CDR3 sequences, roughly 12% of them singletons. Sequencing was performed on PBMCs. The receptors come from a young man in good health.

This clonotype was seen repeatedly, ten times or more. This chain links TRBV29-1 with TRBJ2-5; possible D gene TRBD2, 6 bases. Trimming removed 4 bases at V and 3 bases at J, with 12 bases between. This CDR3 has 13 amino acids. Germline CDR1 SQVTM, CDR2 ANQGSEA. The DNA of the CDR3 is TGCAGCGTTGGAGGGACTTTTGAAGAGACCCAGTACTTC. This codes for CSVGGTFEETQYF. Full variable domain (missing parts from reference TRBV29-1 and TRBJ2-5): SAVISQKPSRDICQRGTSLTIQCQVDSQVTMMFWYRQQPGQSLTLIATANQGSEATYESGFVIDKFPISRPNLTFSTLTVSNMSPEDSSIYLCSVGGTFEETQYFGPGTRLLVL.

This clonotype was detected ten times or more. This sequence joins TRBV7-2 and TRBJ2-2; D remains ambiguous. The germline CDR1 and CDR2 sequences are SGHTA and FQGNSA. The ends were cut back, 7 bases at V and 8 bases at J, with 20 bases in the middle. This CDR3 has 15 residues. The CDR3 reads CASTTLVGLLGELFF. Written as DNA, the CDR3 is TGTGCCAGCACAACGCTGGTGGGGTTATTAGGGGAGCTGTTTTTT.

This clonotype was detected ten times or more. V is TRBV21-1 and J is TRBJ2-4; TRBD2, as called in the table, went unchecked against the DNA. TRBV21-1 is termed a pseudogene. This CDR3 has 19 amino acids. The CDR3 region has the DNA TGTGCCAGCAGCCTAGAAGGACTAGCGGGAGACCTAGCCAAAAACATTCAGTACTTC. Its translation: CASSLEGLAGDLAKNIQYF.

This clonotype was found many times. DNA of the CDR3: TGTGCCAGCAGTTTAGCTAGGCTCAGCGAGCAGTTCTTC. It is translated as CASSLARLSEQFF. The rearrangement joins TRBV28 to TRBJ2-1; D remains unclear. This CDR3 has 13 amino acids. Germline V lookup: CDR1 MDHEN, CDR2 SYDVKM. The V end was cut by 2 bases, the J end by 10 bases, with 12 bases between.

The count of this clonotype is one. The junction shows a germline mismatch at one end, possibly a read error. The rearrangement uses TRBV7-2 and TRBJ2-1; possibly TRBD2 for D (6 bases). The CDR3 spans 13 residues. The V gene's germline CDR1 is SGHTA and CDR2 FQGNSA. CDR3 in amino acids: CASSLWGGDERFF. The CDR3, as DNA: TGTGCCAGCAGCTTATGGGGAGGTGATGAGCGGTTCTTC.

In this sample, this clonotype turned up many times. The V call is TRBV5-1, the J call TRBJ1-6, with TRBD1 as a possible D gene (5 bases). CDR3 length equals 14 residues. The germline CDR1 and CDR2 sequences are SGHRS and YFSETQ. V was shortened by 0 bases and J by 13 bases, with 14 bases between the two germline ends. The CDR3 DNA sequence: TGCGCCAGCAGCTTGGAGCAGACAGCCGGGCCCCTCCACTTT. Translating gives CASSLEQTAGPLHF.

This clonotype came up many times. The chain is built from TRBV7-6 and TRBJ2-7; no definite D call. The germline V gene encodes CDR1 SGHVS and CDR2 FNYEAQ. V shed 1 base and J shed 0 bases, with 7 bases lying between them. The CDR3 is 14 residues long. CDR3 in DNA: TGTGCCAGCAGCTTAGTGGGCGACTCCTACGAGCAGTACTTC. It is translated as CASSLVGDSYEQYF.

This clonotype was seen repeatedly, ten times or more. The chain couples TRBV7-6 to TRBJ1-4; D unresolved. The CDR3 extends over 17 amino acids. The V gene lost 4 bases and the J gene lost 0 bases, with 15 bases spanning the gap. CDR1 and CDR2 (germline): SGHVS, FNYEAQ. The CDR3, as DNA: TGTGCCAGCAGCTCCAACCCAATACTGACAACTAATGAAAAACTGTTTTTT. Translated: CASSSNPILTTNEKLFF.

This clonotype was seen repeatedly, ten times or more. This chain joins TRBV5-1 and TRBJ2-7, with D perhaps TRBD1 (5 bases). From germline, CDR1 is SGHRS and CDR2 YFSETQ. V was clipped by 0 bases and J by 3 bases, with 10 bases between them. This CDR3 spans 14 amino acids. CDR3 nucleotides: TGCGCCAGCAGCTTGGACAGGATTATCTACGAGCAGTACTTC. Translating gives CASSLDRIIYEQYF. The full variable domain, its missing parts supplied by reference TRBV5-1 and TRBJ2-7, is KAGVTQTPRYLIKTRGQQVTLSCSPISGHRSVSWYQQTPGQGLQFLFEYFSETQRNKGNFPGRFSGRQFSNSRSEMNVSTLELGDSALYLCASSLDRIIYEQYFGPGTRLTVT.

The V call is TRBV10-3, the J call TRBJ2-6; the match to TRBD1 covers 7 bases. The CDR3 is 19 amino acids. J lost 0 bases, V lost 3 bases, and 11 bases had no gene match. CDR1 and CDR2 (germline): ENHRY, SYGVKD. The CDR3 sequence: CAISDVVKGASSGANVLTF. For the CDR3, the DNA is TGTGCCATCAGTGATGTAGTCAAGGGGGCCAGCTCTGGGGCCAACGTCCTGACTTTC.

This clonotype has ten or more counts. The chain recombines TRBV5-5 with TRBJ2-2; 7 positions match TRBD2. The ends lost 3 bases at V and 1 base at J; junction bases unmatched: 6. This CDR3 region has 16 residues. CDR1 is SGHKS and CDR2 is YYEKEE in the germline V gene (reference sequence). Here the CDR3 reads CASSWQGLQNTGELFF. The DNA of the CDR3 is TGTGCCAGCAGCTGGCAGGGACTACAGAACACCGGGGAGCTGTTTTTT.

Many counts were recorded for this clonotype. The J gene is TRBJ2-3, the V gene TRBV5-1; TRBD2 aligns across 7 bases. The trim removed 5 bases at V and 2 bases at J, leaving 8 bases unmatched. The CDR3 covers 15 residues. Germline-derived CDR1 and CDR2 are SGHRS and YFSETQ. CDR3 sequence (DNA): TGCGCCAGCAGTCGGACTAGTCGAACCACAGATACGCAGTATTTT. Translating gives CASSRTSRTTDTQYF. Full variable domain (remainder filled in from reference TRBV5-1 and TRBJ2-3): KAGVTQTPRYLIKTRGQQVTLSCSPISGHRSVSWYQQTPGQGLQFLFEYFSETQRNKGNFPGRFSGRQFSNSRSEMNVSTLELGDSALYLCASSRTSRTTDTQYFGPGTRLTVL.

This clonotype was seen at least ten times. V and J are TRBV5-1 and TRBJ2-7; 9 bases are shared with TRBD2. This CDR3 spans 13 amino acids. The junction had 0 bases not matched to a gene; V was cut back by 0 bases and J by 5 bases. From germline, CDR1 is SGHRS and CDR2 YFSETQ. The chain's CDR3 is CASSLASGNEQYF. As DNA, the CDR3 is TGCGCCAGCAGCTTGGCTAGCGGGAACGAGCAGTACTTC.

The sample holds many counts of this clonotype. CDR3 loop: CASSEEASWELFF. In DNA form, the CDR3 reads TGTGCCAGCAGTGAAGAGGCTAGCTGGGAGCTGTTTTTT. The genes are TRBV6-1 and TRBJ2-2; weak D call: TRBD2 (5 bases). The V gene's germline CDR1 is MNHNS and CDR2 SASEGT. V lost 1 base and J lost 9, with 9 bases in between. The CDR3 has 13 residues.

The chain has TRBV28 and TRBJ2-5, with 8 bases lining up with TRBD2. Unmatched junction bases numbered 12, after V lost 5 bases and J lost 7 bases. Germline assignment: CDR1 MDHEN and CDR2 SYDVKM. This CDR3 comprises 15 residues. CDR3 sequence: CASSGTRGPQVTQYF. The CDR3 nucleotides are TGTGCCAGCAGTGGGACTAGAGGGCCTCAGGTGACCCAGTACTTC. Full variable domain (outside the CDR3, taken from reference TRBV28 and TRBJ2-5): DVKVTQSSRYLVKRTGEKVFLECVQDMDHENMFWYRQDPGLGLRLIYFSYDVKMKEKGDIPEGYSVSREKKERFSLILESASTNQTSMYLCASSGTRGPQVTQYFGPGTRLLVL.

At least ten counts were recorded for this clonotype. The gene calls are TRBV24-1 and TRBJ2-3; D might be TRBD2 (5 bases). The V and J ends lost 5 bases and 4 bases respectively, with 21 bases between them. There are 17 residues in the CDR3. The germline gives CDR1 KGHDR, CDR2 SFDVKD. The CDR3 here is CATSGPEGGSVPDTQYF. The DNA for the CDR3 is TGTGCCACCAGTGGGCCCGAGGGCGGTTCCGTCCCAGATACGCAGTATTTT.

The chain links TRBV7-2 to TRBJ1-2; D is possibly TRBD1 (6 bases). This CDR3 has 15 amino acids. V lost 1 base and J 7 bases, leaving 16 bases between the germline ends. The V gene's germline CDR1 is SGHTA and CDR2 FQGNSA. In DNA, the CDR3 is TGTGCCAGCAGCTTAGTCAAAAGGGGGGCCTCTGGCTACACCTTC. It codes for CASSLVKRGASGYTF.

This clonotype was picked up one time. V is TRBV6-2 or TRBV6-3 and J is TRBJ1-1; D is ambiguous. V lost 4 bases to trimming and J lost 1 base, with 10 bases between them. CDR3 length: 14 amino acids. Germline lookup yields CDR1 MNHEY and CDR2 SVGEGT. The CDR3, as DNA: TGTGCCAGCAGTTCGCAGGACCGGAACACTGAAGCTTTCTTT. Translated: CASSSQDRNTEAFF.

This clonotype was observed many times. This chain connects TRBV29-1 to TRBJ2-2, with TRBD1 identical over 9 bases. This CDR3 contains 15 residues. Germline assignment: CDR1 SQVTM and CDR2 ANQGSEA. V trimming: 6 bases; J trimming: 5 bases; junction bases outside the gene matches: 10. For the CDR3, the DNA is TGCAGCGTGGGGGCGGACAGGGGAGAGACCGGGGAGCTGTTTTTT. As protein: CSVGADRGETGELFF.

This clonotype was picked up many times. J is TRBJ1-1 and V is TRBV20-1; D remains ambiguous. Trimming pared 4 bases from V and 1 base from J, leaving 7 bases between. There are 12 residues in the CDR3. In germline, CDR1 is DFQATT, CDR2 SNEGSKA (reference sequence). Here the CDR3 reads CSAITGNTEAFF. The CDR3 bases are TGCAGTGCTATAACTGGGAACACTGAAGCTTTCTTT.

In this sample, this clonotype turned up many times. The chain employs TRBV20-1 and TRBJ2-7, with 13 bases lining up with TRBD2. This CDR3 contains 15 residues. The trim removed 5 bases at V and 3 bases at J, leaving 7 bases unmatched. Per the germline V gene, CDR1 is DFQATT and CDR2 is SNEGSKA (reference sequence). The CDR3 region is CSAPGTSGVRYEQYF. CDR3 DNA: TGCAGTGCTCCCGGGACTAGCGGGGTCCGCTACGAGCAGTACTTC.

Many counts were recorded for this clonotype. This rearrangement joins TRBV28 to TRBJ2-7, with D possibly TRBD1 on 6 matching bases. CDR1 and CDR2 from the germline V gene are MDHEN and SYDVKM. This CDR3 contains 13 residues. V lost 5 bases and J lost 2, with 10 bases in between. CDR3 region: CASSNRAPYEQYF. In DNA, the CDR3 is TGTGCCAGCAGTAACAGGGCTCCCTACGAGCAGTACTTC.